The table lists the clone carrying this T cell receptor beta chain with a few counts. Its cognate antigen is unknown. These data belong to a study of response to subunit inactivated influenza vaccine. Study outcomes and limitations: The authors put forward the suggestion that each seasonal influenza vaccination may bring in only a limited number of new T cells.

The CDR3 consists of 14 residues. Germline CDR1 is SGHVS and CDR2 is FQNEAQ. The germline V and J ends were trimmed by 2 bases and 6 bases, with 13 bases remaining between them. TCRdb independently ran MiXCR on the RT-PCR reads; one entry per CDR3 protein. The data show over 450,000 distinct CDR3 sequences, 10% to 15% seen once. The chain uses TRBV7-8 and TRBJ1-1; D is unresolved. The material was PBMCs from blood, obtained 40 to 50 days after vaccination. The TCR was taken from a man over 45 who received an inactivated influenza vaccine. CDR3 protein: CASSLRVNWAEAFF. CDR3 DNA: TGTGCCAGCAGCTTAAGGGTTAACTGGGCTGAAGCTTTCTTT.